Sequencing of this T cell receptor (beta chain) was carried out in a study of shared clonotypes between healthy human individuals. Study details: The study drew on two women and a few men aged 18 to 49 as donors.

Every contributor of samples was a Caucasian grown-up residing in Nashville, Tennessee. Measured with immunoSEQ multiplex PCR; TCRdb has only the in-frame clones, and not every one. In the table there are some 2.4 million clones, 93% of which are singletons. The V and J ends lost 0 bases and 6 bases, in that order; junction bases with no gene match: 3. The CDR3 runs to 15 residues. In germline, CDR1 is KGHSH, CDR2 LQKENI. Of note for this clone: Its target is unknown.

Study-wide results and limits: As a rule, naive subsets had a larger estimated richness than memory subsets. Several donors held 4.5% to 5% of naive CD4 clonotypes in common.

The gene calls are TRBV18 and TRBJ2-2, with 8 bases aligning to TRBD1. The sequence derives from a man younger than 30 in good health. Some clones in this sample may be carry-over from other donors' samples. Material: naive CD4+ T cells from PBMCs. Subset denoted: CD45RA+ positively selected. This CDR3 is CASSPPTGVAGELFF. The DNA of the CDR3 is TGTGCCAGCTCACCACCGACAGGGGTGGCCGGGGAGCTGTTTTTT.